This T cell receptor beta chain is from a study of blood T cell repertoires in COVID-19. As originally analysed: Amplifying reference gene primers gave estimates of nucleated cell counts. The assay was immunoSEQ multiplex PCR, and TCRdb's table has in-frame clones only and misses some. V and J calls plus clone size are reproduced from that table; the DNA served to infer D and trimming. The table lists about 33,000 clones, roughly 85% of them singletons. This CDR3 region has 15 residues. CDR1 and CDR2 (germline): SGDLS, YYNGEE. V shed 0 bases and J shed 3 bases, with 12 bases lying between them. What was sequenced was peripheral blood. The clonotype comes from a human donor in a cohort sampled during active COVID-19. V gene TRBV9 combines with J gene TRBJ1-2, with no clear D. CDR3 DNA sequence: TGTGCCAGCAGCGTAGAGGGAGAGGGCTACTATGGCTACACCTTC. The encoded protein is CASSVEGEGYYGYTF.